This T cell receptor beta chain emerged from a study of blood T cell repertoires in COVID-19 (dated by TCRdb to about 2020). General notes on the study: Samples covering the acute and convalescent phases of COVID-19 were provided by collaborators in the United States, Italy and Spain. Where available, HLA class I and class II types were taken from metadata supplied by the sample provider and were not determined by assay-based typing. The samples were drawn from two sources: the first 160 participants of the ongoing ImmuneRACE study, and 1,000 to 1,500 subjects contributed by 6 global collaborators. Deeply sampled blood TCRbeta repertoires from subjects exposed to, actively infected with, or recovered from COVID-19 were included in the dataset. The sample metadata nearly always contained a de-identified subject ID, COVID-19 status, age in years and sex. The repertoires were released in a freely available public database intended as a resource for research on the immune response to SARS-CoV-2. The material from the prospective study consisted of cDNA or gDNA derived from T cells, B-cell-depleted T cells, or PBMCs.

The CDR3, cysteine through phenylalanine, is 15 amino acids long. The CDR3 DNA has 45 bases and is translated from base 1. V gives up 2 bases and J gives up 6 bases, and the segment between their germline ends measures 18 bases. CDR1 and CDR2, per the germline V gene, are SGHRS and YFSETQ. Details on this clone: It lacks a known antigen. No base quality values were provided; no much bigger clone lies one nucleotide off.

What the work shows at the level of the full study, not this receptor alone: How much clinical and demographic metadata was included differed by source and by participant, and the metadata was provided uncurated.

Whole blood was collected in K2EDTA tubes by collaborating institutions according to the institutions' own protocols. For TCRbeta analysis, collaborators shipped samples as frozen whole blood, isolated PBMCs, or DNA extracted from either of those sample types. TCRbeta CDR3 regions were amplified from genomic DNA by means of the immunoSEQ Assay, a bias-controlled multiplex PCR. For the original study's pipeline: The number of nucleated cells in each sample was estimated from the amplification of reference gene primers within the assay. Sequence reads were collapsed and filtered to measure the absolute abundance of every unique TCRbeta CDR3 rearrangement. For each sample, productive Simpson clonality was calculated as the square root of Simpson's diversity index across productive rearrangements. Imported from immuneACCESS, the table was reduced by TCRdb to in-frame sequences with V and J called. These copies leave out some clones; in studies compared against another copy, an unresolved V gene accounts for under half, and the cause of the remainder is not known. That table is the source of V, J and clone size, and D and trimming were worked out from the DNA. This sample comprises some 31,000 clones, approximately 86% of them detected only once. Clones ranked in the top ten supply 9.5% to 15% of the sample.

The chain links TRBV5-1 with TRBJ2-7; TRBD2 is possibly the D segment (5 matching bases). This receptor was taken from a human donor in a cohort sampled during active COVID-19. The donor label of this sample is uncertain. Material: peripheral blood. The CDR3: CASSFLTKFFSEQYF. The DNA reads TGCGCCAGCAGCTTCCTGACTAAGTTCTTTAGCGAGCAGTACTTC.